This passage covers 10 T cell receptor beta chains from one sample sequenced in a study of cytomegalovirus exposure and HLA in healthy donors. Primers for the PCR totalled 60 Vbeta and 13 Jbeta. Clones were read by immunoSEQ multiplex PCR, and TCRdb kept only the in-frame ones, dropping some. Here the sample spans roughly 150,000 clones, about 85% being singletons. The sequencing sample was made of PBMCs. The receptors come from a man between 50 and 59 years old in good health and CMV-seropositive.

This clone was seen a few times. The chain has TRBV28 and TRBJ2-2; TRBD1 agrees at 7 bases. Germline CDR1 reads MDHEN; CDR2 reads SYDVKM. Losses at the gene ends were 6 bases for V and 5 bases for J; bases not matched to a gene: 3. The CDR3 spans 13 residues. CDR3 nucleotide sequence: TGTGCCAGCAGCCCCAGGGGGACCGGGGAGCTGTTTTTT. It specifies CASSPRGTGELFF.

The DNA for the CDR3 is TGCGCCAGCAGCTTGGGTAGGACTAGCGGGAGGGAGGAGCAGTTCTTC. Amino acids: CASSLGRTSGREEQFF. The chain recombines TRBV5-1 with TRBJ2-1, with 15 nucleotides matching TRBD2. The CDR3 totals 16 residues. Germline CDR1 is SGHRS and CDR2 is YFSETQ. Germline trimming cut 0 bases from V and 10 bases from J; bases unmatched to any gene: 5.

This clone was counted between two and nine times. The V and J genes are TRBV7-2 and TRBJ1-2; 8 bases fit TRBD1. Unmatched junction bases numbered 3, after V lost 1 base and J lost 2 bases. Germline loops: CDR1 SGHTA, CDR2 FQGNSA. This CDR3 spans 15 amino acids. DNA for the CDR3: TGTGCCAGCAGCTTAGTGGGACAGGCGAACTATGGCTACACCTTC. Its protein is CASSLVGQANYGYTF.

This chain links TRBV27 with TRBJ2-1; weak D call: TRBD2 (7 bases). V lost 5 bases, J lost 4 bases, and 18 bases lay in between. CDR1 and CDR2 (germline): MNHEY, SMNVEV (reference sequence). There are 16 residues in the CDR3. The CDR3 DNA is TGTGCCAGCAGTCAACCTGGGGGGGGCGCGTACAATGAGCAGTTCTTC. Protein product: CASSQPGGGAYNEQFF.

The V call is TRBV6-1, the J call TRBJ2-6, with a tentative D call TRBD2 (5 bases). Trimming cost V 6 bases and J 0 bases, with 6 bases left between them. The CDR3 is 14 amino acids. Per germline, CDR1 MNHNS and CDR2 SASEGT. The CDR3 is CASRRASGANVLTF. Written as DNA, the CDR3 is TGTGCCAGCAGGCGGGCCTCTGGGGCCAACGTCCTGACTTTC.

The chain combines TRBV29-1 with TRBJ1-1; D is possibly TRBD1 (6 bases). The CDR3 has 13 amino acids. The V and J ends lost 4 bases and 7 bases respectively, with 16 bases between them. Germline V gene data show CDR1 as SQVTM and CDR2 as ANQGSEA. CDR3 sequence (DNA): TGCAGCGTTGCGAACAGGGCCAACGTTGAAGCTTTCTTT. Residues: CSVANRANVEAFF. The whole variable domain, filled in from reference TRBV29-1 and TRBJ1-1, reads SAVISQKPSRDICQRGTSLTIQCQVDSQVTMMFWYRQQPGQSLTLIATANQGSEATYESGFVIDKFPISRPNLTFSTLTVSNMSPEDSSIYLCSVANRANVEAFFGQGTRLTVV.

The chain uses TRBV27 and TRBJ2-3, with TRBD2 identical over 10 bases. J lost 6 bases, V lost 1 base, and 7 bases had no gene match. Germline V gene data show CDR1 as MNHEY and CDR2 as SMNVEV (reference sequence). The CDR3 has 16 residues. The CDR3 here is CASSLYLAGAGDTQYF. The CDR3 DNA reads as TGTGCCAGCAGTTTATACCTAGCGGGGGCGGGCGATACGCAGTATTTT.

The CDR3 nucleotides read TGTGCCAGCAGTTACGACAGGGGGTTCTACAATGAGCAGTTCTTC. Translated: CASSYDRGFYNEQFF. The rearrangement uses TRBV6-5 and TRBJ2-1; 9 positions agree with TRBD1. Losses at the gene ends were 2 bases for V and 3 bases for J; bases not matched to a gene: 2. This CDR3 contains 15 residues. CDR1 MNHEY and CDR2 SVGAGI come from the germline V gene.

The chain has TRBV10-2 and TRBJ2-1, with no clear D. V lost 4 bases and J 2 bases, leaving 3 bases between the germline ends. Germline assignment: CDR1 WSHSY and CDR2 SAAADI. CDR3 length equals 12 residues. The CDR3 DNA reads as TGCGCCAGCAGTGCCACCTACAATGAGCAGTTCTTC. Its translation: CASSATYNEQFF.

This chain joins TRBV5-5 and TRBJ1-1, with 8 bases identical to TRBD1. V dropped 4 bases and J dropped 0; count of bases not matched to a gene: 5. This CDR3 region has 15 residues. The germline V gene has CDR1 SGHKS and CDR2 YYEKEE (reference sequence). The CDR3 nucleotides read TGTGCCAGCAGCAGATTACAGGGGGTGAACACTGAAGCTTTCTTT. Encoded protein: CASSRLQGVNTEAFF.